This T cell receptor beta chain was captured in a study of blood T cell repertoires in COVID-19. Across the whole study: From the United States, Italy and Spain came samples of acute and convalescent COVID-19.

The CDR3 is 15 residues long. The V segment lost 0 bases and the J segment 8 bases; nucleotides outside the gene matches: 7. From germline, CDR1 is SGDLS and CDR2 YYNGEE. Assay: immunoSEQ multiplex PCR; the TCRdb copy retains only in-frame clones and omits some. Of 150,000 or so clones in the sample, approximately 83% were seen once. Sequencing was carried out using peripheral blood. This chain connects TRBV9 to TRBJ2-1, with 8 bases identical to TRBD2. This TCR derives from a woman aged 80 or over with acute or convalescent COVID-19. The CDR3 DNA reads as TGTGCCAGCAGCGTAGGCGGGGGGCATGGATATGAGCAGTTCTTC. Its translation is CASSVGGGHGYEQFF. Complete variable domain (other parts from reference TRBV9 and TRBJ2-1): DSGVTQTPKHLITATGQRVTLRCSPRSGDLSVYWYQQSLDQGLQFLIQYYNGEERAKGNILERFSAQQFPDLHSELNLSSLELGDSALYFCASSVGGGHGYEQFFGPGTRLTVL.